The T cell receptor beta chain described here comes from a study of OX40 agonist ivuxolimab in advanced cancers. The germline V gene has CDR1 LNHDA and CDR2 SQIVND (reference sequence). The CDR3 extends over 15 amino acids. V was shortened by 1 base and J by 7 bases, with 16 bases between the two germline ends. This clone appeared once. TCRdb keeps only in-frame clones here, not all; method: immunoSEQ multiplex PCR. The sample shows 9,500 to 13,000 clones, approximately 87% of them seen only once. This sample comprised CD4+ or CD8+ T cells sorted from blood, obtained in a trial of the OX40 agonist ivuxolimab. The rearrangement uses TRBV19 and TRBJ1-1; TRBD1 is a possible D gene (5 bases). This clonotype was sampled from an adult with an advanced solid tumor such as melanoma, head and neck, liver or kidney cancer. The CDR3: CASSIAGLRDGEAFF. As DNA, the CDR3 is TGTGCCAGTAGTATAGCGGGACTTAGGGACGGTGAAGCTTTCTTT.